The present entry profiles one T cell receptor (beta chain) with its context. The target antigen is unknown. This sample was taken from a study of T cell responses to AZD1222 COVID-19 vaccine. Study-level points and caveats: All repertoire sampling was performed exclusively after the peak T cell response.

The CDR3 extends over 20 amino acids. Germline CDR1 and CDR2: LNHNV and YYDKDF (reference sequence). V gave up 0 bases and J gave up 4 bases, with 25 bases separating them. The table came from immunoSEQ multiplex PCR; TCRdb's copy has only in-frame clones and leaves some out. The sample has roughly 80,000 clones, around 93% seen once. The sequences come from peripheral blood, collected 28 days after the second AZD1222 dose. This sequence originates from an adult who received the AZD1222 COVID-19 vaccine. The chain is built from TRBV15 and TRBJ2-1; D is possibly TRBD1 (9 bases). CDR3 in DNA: TGTGCCACCAGCAGAGATTTGGGGACAGGGTTGGGCGGGAGGTACAATGAGCAGTTCTTC. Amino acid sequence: CATSRDLGTGLGGRYNEQFF.